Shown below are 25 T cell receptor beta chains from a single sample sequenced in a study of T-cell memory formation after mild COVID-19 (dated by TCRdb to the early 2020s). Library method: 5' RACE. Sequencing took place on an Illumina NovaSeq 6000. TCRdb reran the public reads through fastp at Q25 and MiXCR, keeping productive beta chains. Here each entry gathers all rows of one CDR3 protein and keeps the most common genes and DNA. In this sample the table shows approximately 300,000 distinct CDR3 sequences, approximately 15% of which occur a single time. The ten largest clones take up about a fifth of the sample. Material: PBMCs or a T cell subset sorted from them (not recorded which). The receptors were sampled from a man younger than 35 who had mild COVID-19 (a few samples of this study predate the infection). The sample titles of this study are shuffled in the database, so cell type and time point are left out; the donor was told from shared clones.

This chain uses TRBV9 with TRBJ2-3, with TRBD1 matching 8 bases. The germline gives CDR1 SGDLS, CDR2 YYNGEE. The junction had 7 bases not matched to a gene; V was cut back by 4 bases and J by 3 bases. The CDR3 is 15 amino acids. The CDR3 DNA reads TGTGCCAGCAGCCTGCTAAACAGGGGGACAGATACGCAGTATTTT. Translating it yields CASSLLNRGTDTQYF.

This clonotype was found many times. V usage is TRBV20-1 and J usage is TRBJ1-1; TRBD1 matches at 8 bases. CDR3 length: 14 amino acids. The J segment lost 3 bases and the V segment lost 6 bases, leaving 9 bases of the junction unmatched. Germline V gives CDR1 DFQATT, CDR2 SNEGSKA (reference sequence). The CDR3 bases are TGCAGTGCACCGACTACAGGGGGATACACTGAAGCTTTCTTT. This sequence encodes CSAPTTGGYTEAFF.

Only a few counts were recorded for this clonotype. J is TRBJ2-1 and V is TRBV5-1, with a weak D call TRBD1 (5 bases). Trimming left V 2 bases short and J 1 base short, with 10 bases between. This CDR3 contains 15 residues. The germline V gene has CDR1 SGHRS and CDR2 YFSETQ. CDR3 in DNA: TGCGCCAGCAGCTTCCCAGGGATTTCCTACAATGAGCAGTTCTTC. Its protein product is CASSFPGISYNEQFF.

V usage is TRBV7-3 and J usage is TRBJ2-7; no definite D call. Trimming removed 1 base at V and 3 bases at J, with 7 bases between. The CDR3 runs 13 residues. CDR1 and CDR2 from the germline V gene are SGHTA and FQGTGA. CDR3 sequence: CASSLNSDYEQYV. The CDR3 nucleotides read TGTGCCAGCAGCTTAAACTCAGACTACGAGCAGTACGTC.

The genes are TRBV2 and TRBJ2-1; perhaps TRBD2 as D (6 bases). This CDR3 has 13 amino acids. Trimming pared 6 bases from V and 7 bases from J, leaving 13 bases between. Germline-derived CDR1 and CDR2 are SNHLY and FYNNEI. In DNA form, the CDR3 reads TGTGCCAGCAGCGGACACCGGGGGAATGAGCAGTTCTTC. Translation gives CASSGHRGNEQFF.

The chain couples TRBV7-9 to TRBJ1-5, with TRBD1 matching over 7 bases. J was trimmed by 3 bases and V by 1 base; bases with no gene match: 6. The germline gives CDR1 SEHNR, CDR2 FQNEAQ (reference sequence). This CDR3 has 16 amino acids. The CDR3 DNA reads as TGTGCCAGCAGCTTAGTAGGAGGGGGCAACAATCAGCCCCAGCATTTT. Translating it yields CASSLVGGGNNQPQHF.

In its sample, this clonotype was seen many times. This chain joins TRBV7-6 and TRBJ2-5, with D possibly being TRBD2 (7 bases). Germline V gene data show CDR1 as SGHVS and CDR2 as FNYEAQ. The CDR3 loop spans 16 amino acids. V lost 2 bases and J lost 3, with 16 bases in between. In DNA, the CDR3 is TGTGCCAGCAGCTTAACGGGGGGCCGAGGGAAAGAGACCCAGTACTTC. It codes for CASSLTGGRGKETQYF.

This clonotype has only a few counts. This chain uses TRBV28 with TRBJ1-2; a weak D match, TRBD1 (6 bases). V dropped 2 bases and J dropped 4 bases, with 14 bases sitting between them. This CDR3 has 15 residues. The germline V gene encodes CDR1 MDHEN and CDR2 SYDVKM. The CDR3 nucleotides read TGTGCCAGCAGTTTACAGGGGAGTCGGGCCTATGGCTACACCTTC. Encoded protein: CASSLQGSRAYGYTF.

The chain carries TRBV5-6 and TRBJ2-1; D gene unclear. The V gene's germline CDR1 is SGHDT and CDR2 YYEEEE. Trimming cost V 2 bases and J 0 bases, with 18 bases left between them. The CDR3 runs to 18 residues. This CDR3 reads CASSFLSLVGSSYNEQFF. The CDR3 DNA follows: TGTGCCAGCAGCTTTTTAAGTCTAGTCGGTAGCTCCTACAATGAGCAGTTCTTC. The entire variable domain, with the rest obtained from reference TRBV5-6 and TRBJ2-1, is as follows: DAGVTQSPTHLIKTRGQQVTLRCSPKSGHDTVSWYQQALGQGPQFIFQYYEEEERQRGNFPDRFSGHQFPNYSSELNVNALLLGDSALYLCASSFLSLVGSSYNEQFFGPGTRLTVL.

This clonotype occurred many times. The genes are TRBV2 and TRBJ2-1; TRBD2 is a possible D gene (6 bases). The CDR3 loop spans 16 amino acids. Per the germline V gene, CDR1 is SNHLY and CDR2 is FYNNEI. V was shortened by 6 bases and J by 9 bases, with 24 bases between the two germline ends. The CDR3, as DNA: TGTGCCAGCAGCGGAACCTGGGACTGGTCTGGGGGTGAGCAGTTCTTC. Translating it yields CASSGTWDWSGGEQFF.

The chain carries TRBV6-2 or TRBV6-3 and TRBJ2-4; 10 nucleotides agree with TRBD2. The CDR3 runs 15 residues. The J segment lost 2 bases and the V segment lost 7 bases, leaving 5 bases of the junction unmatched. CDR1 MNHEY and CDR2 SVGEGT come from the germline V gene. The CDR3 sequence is CASTLAGDPKNIQYF. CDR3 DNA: TGTGCCAGCACCCTAGCGGGGGATCCCAAAAACATTCAGTACTTC.

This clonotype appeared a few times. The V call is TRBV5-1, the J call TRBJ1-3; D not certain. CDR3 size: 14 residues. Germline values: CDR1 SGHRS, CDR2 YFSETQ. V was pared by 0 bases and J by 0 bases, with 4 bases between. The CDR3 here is CASSLDLSGNTIYF. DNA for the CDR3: TGCGCCAGCAGCTTGGATCTCTCTGGAAACACCATATATTTT.

CDR3 in amino acids: CASSLSGIGVTEAFF. In DNA form, the CDR3 reads TGTGCCAGCAGTTTATCGGGGATCGGGGTTACTGAAGCTTTCTTT. V is TRBV12-3 or TRBV12-4 and J is TRBJ1-1; unclear D gene. CDR3 length: 15 amino acids. V lost 2 bases, J lost 5 bases, and 15 bases lay in between.

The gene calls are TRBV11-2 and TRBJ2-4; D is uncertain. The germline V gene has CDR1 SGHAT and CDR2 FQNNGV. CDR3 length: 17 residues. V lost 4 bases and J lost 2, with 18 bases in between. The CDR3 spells CASSYEGFLTTKNIQYF. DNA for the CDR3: TGTGCCAGCAGCTATGAAGGATTTCTAACAACCAAAAACATTCAGTACTTC.

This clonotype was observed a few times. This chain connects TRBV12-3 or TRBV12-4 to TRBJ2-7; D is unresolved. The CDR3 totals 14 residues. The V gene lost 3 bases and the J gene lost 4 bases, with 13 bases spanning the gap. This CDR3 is CASSLAGSEYEQYF. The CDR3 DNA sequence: TGTGCCAGCAGTTTGGCAGGATCCGAATACGAGCAGTACTTC.

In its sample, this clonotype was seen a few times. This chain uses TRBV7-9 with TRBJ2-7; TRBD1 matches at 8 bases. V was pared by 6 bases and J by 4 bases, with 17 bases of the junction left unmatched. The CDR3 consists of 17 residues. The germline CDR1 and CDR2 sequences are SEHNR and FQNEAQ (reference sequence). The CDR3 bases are TGTGCCAGCAGTGACCAAAACCACGGACAGGGTCAATACGAGCAGTACGTC. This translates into CASSDQNHGQGQYEQYV.

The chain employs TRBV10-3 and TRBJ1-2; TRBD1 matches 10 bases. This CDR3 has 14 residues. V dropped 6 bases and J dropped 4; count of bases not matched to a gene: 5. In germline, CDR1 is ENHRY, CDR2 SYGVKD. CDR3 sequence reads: CAIRPGQGPYGYTF. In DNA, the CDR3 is TGTGCCATCAGGCCGGGACAGGGGCCCTATGGCTACACCTTC.

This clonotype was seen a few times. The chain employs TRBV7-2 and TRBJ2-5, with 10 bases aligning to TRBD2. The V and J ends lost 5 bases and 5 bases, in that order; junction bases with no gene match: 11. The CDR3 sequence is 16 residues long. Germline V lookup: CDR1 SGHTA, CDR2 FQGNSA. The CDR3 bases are TGTGCCAGCAGCCTGCGTCCGAGCGGGGGGGATGAGACCCAGTACTTC. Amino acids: CASSLRPSGGDETQYF.

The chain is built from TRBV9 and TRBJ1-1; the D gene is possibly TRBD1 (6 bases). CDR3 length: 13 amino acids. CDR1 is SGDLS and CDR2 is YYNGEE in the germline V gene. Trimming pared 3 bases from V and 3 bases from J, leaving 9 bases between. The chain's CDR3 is CASSATGYTEAFF. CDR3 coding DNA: TGTGCCAGCAGCGCTACAGGGTACACTGAAGCTTTCTTT.

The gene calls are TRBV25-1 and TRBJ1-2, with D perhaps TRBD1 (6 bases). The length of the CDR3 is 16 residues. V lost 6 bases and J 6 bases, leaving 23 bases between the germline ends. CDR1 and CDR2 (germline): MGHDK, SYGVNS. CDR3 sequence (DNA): TGTGCCAGCAGGGGGGGCTCGACGGGGGGCCTGGATGGCTACACCTTC. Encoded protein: CASRGGSTGGLDGYTF.

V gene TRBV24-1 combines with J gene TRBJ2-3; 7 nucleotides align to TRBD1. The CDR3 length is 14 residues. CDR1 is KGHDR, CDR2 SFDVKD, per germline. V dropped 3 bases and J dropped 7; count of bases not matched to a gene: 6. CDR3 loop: CATSDVQGVYTQYF. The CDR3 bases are TGTGCCACCAGTGATGTCCAGGGGGTATATACGCAGTATTTT.

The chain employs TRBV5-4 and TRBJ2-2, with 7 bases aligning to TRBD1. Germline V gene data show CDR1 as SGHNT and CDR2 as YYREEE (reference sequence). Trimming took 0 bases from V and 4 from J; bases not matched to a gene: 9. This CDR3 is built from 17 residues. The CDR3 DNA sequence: TGTGCCAGCAGCTTGGAGGGGGCAGGCCTACTCACCGGGGAGCTGTTTTTT. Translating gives CASSLEGAGLLTGELFF. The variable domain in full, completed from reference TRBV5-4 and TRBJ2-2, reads ETGVTQSPTHLIKTRGQQVTLRCSSQSGHNTVSWYQQALGQGPQFIFQYYREEENGRGNFPPRFSGLQFPNYSSELNVNALELDDSALYLCASSLEGAGLLTGELFFGEGSRLTVL.

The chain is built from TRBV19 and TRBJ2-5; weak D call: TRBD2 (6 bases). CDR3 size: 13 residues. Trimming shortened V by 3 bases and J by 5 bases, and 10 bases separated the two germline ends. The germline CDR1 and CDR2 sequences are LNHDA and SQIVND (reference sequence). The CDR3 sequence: CASSMGLRETQYF. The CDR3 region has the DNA TGTGCCAGTAGTATGGGACTTCGGGAGACCCAGTACTTC.

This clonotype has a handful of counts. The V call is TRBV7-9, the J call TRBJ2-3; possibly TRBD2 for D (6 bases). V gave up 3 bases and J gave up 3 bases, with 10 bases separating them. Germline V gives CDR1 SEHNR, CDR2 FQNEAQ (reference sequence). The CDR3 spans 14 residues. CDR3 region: CASSFLRGTDTQYF. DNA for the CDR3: TGTGCCAGCAGCTTCCTGCGGGGAACAGATACGCAGTATTTT.

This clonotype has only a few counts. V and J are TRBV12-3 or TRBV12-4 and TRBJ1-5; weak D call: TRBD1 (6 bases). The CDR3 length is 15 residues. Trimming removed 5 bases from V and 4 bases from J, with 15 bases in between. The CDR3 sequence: CASSPFGGANQPQHF. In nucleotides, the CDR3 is TGTGCCAGCAGTCCATTTGGGGGGGCGAATCAGCCCCAGCATTTT.